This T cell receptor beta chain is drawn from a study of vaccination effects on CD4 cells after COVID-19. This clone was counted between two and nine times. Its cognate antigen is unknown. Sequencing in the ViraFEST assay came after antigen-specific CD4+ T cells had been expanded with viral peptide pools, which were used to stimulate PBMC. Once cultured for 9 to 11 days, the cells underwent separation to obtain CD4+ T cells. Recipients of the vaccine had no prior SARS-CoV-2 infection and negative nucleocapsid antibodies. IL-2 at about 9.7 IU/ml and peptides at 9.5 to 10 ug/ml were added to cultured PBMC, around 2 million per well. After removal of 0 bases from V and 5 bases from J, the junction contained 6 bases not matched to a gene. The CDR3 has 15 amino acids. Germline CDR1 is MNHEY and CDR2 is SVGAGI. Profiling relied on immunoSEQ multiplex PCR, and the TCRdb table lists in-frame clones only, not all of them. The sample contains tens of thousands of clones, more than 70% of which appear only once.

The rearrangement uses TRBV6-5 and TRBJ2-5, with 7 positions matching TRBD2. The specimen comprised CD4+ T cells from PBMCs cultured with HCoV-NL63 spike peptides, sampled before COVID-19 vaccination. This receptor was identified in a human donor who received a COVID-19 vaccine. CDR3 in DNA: TGTGCCAGCAGTTACTCGAGGCGGGGGAAGGAGACCCAGTACTTC. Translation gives CASSYSRRGKETQYF.